The rows below give T cell receptor beta chains drawn from one sample of a study of blood T cells in healthy people across ages. Each CDR3 protein gets one entry after TCRdb re-called the 5' RACE reads with MiXCR. There are just under 750,000 distinct CDR3 sequences in the sample; 22% occur only once, and 20% to 25% lies in the top ten. The source material was blood. The receptors derive from a man in his 70s in good health. The CDR3 runs from the conserved cysteine through the conserved F or W. A D gene is named only where the DNA matches it firmly. A row's size may be missing; if present it is once, few, many or a size class.

size,D,J,V,CDR3,DNA
few,TRBD2,TRBJ2-1,TRBV5-6,CASSPGTSGFSSYNEQFF,TGTGCCAGCAGCCCCGGGACTAGCGGGTTTAGCTCCTACAATGAGCAGTTCTTC
few,TRBD1,TRBJ1-2,TRBV3-1,CASSSRTGSYTF,TGTGCCAGCAGCTCGCGGACAGGGAGCTACACCTTC
few,NA,TRBJ2-2,TRBV7-8,CASSVGRGGELFF,TGTGCCAGCAGCGTGGGGCGAGGCGGGGAGCTGTTTTTT
NA,NA,TRBJ2-2,TRBV19,CASSRGPSYGELFF,TGTGCCAGTAGTAGGGGACCCTCTTACGGGGAGCTGTTTTTT
NA,NA,TRBJ2-1,TRBV20-1,CSAGRGYNEQFF,TGCAGTGCCGGGCGGGGCTACAATGAGCAGTTCTTC
NA,TRBD1,TRBJ1-1,TRBV12-3/TRBV12-4,CTSSLRTGSYAGAEAFF,TGTACCAGCAGCCTTCGGACAGGGAGTTATGCAGGCGCTGAAGCTTTCTTT
NA,NA,TRBJ2-3,TRBV20-1,CSASRDSGRMDTQYF,TGCAGTGCTTCTCGGGACTCTGGAAGGATGGATACGCAGTATTTT
NA,NA,TRBJ2-3,TRBV15,CATCRDRGQWYTDTQYF,TGTGCCACCTGCAGAGATCGAGGACAATGGTACACAGATACGCAGTATTTT
few,NA,TRBJ1-3,TRBV12-3/TRBV12-4,CASSLARAAGNTIYF,TGTGCCAGCAGTTTAGCGCGGGCAGCCGGAAACACCATATATTTT
NA,NA,TRBJ2-7,TRBV5-1,CASSLVARSSYEQYF,TGCGCCAGCAGCTTGGTGGCCAGATCATCCTACGAGCAGTACTTC
NA,TRBD1,TRBJ1-2,TRBV6-2/TRBV6-3,CASSLPKPGTGGLYGYTF,TGTGCCAGCAGCCTCCCCAAACCCGGGACAGGGGGACTTTATGGCTACACCTTC
NA,TRBD2,TRBJ2-1,TRBV11-2,CASSPGLAGYMSRGGNEQFF,TGTGCCAGCAGCCCCGGACTAGCGGGATATATGTCCCGGGGTGGCAATGAGCAGTTCTTC
once,TRBD1,TRBJ2-3,TRBV5-5,CASSFSGTGAADTQYF,TGTGCCAGCAGCTTTTCCGGGACAGGGGCTGCAGATACGCAGTATTTT
NA,TRBD2,TRBJ2-1,TRBV11-2,CASSLIGGGVLEQFF,TGTGCCAGCAGCTTAATTGGCGGGGGGGTTCTTGAGCAGTTCTTC
many,NA,TRBJ2-5,TRBV14,CASSPGRGETQYF,TGTGCCAGCTCACCGGGCAGGGGTGAGACCCAGTACTTC
few,TRBD1,TRBJ2-3,TRBV18,CASSPPDRVTDTQYF,TGTGCCAGCTCACCACCGGACAGGGTGACAGATACGCAGTATTTT
NA,NA,TRBJ2-1,TRBV5-1,CASSSWGGEQFF,TGCGCCAGCAGCTCGTGGGGAGGTGAGCAGTTCTTC
few,NA,TRBJ1-4,TRBV20-1,CSAVPQRTNEKLFF,TGCAGTGCTGTACCACAGCGAACTAATGAAAAACTGTTTTTT
NA,NA,TRBJ1-2,TRBV12-3/TRBV12-4,CASSLVAYYGYTF,TGTGCCAGCAGCTTAGTGGCCTACTATGGCTACACCTTC
few,NA,TRBJ1-1,TRBV3-1,CASSPGLDTEAFF,TGTGCCAGCAGCCCGGGACTGGACACTGAAGCTTTCTTT
few,NA,TRBJ1-6,TRBV4-3,CASSQDGRTDSPLHF,TGCGCCAGCAGCCAAGATGGTAGGACAGACTCACCCCTCCACTTT
NA,NA,TRBJ1-1,TRBV12-3/TRBV12-4,CASNQGIKDTEAFF,TGTGCCAGCAATCAGGGGATTAAGGACACTGAAGCTTTCTTT
few,TRBD1,TRBJ1-3,TRBV20-1,CSASGTGYGNTIYF,TGCAGTGCTAGTGGGACAGGGTATGGAAACACCATATATTTT
NA,NA,TRBJ1-1,TRBV18,CASSGEGDEAFF,TGTGCCAGTTCAGGGGAAGGCGATGAAGCTTTCTTT
few,TRBD2,TRBJ2-5,TRBV7-9,CASSLAIGRETQYF,TGTGCCAGCAGCTTAGCGATCGGGAGGGAGACCCAGTACTTC
few,NA,TRBJ1-4,TRBV3-1,CASSEEWNNEKLFF,TGTGCCAGCAGCGAAGAGTGGAATAATGAAAAACTGTTTTTT
NA,NA,TRBJ2-1,TRBV7-9,CASSSTGPHNEQFF,TGTGCCAGCAGCTCTACAGGACCCCACAATGAGCAGTTCTTC
NA,NA,TRBJ2-3,TRBV7-9,CASSLRGARQADTQYF,TGTGCCAGCAGCTTAAGGGGGGCCCGCCAAGCAGATACGCAGTATTTT
few,TRBD1,TRBJ2-5,TRBV2,CASRHGQGRGETQYF,TGTGCCAGCAGACATGGACAGGGAAGGGGGGAGACCCAGTACTTC
NA,NA,TRBJ2-3,TRBV12-5,CASGPSFGSVADTQYF,TGTGCTAGTGGTCCCTCATTCGGGAGCGTCGCAGATACGCAGTATTTT
NA,NA,TRBJ1-2,TRBV10-3,CAIPRGVGVENGYTF,TGTGCCATCCCGAGGGGGGTCGGGGTTGAGAATGGCTACACCTTC
NA,TRBD1,TRBJ1-2,TRBV25-1,CASGGQGTPNYGYTF,TGTGCCAGCGGGGGACAGGGGACGCCTAACTATGGCTACACCTTC
few,NA,TRBJ1-4,TRBV11-2,CASSWTAPNEKLFF,TGTGCCAGCAGCTGGACAGCCCCTAATGAAAAACTGTTTTTT
few,NA,TRBJ2-1,TRBV7-2,CASSLAPAGGEQFF,TGTGCCAGCAGCCTTGCTCCCGCTGGGGGTGAGCAGTTCTTC
once,NA,TRBJ1-6,TRBV20-1,CSAGDRTHYNSPLHF,TGCAGTGCTGGGGACCGAACCCACTATAATTCACCCCTCCACTTT
few,NA,TRBJ1-3,TRBV6-6,CTSSYWASRGNTIYF,TGTACCAGCAGTTACTGGGCGTCCCGAGGAAACACCATATATTTT
NA,TRBD1,TRBJ1-5,TRBV15,CATANSEGTGHNQPQHF,TGTGCCACCGCCAACTCGGAAGGGACAGGGCACAATCAGCCCCAGCATTTT
NA,TRBD2,TRBJ2-4,TRBV20-1,CSARDERTSGSLAKNIQYF,TGCAGTGCTAGAGATGAGAGGACTAGCGGATCATTAGCCAAAAACATTCAGTACTTC
NA,NA,TRBJ2-3,TRBV5-1,CASRIAGTDTQYF,TGCGCCAGCAGAATAGCCGGCACAGATACGCAGTATTTT
NA,NA,TRBJ1-5,TRBV7-2,CASSLAWRSDQPQHF,TGTGCCAGCAGCTTAGCGTGGAGGTCCGATCAGCCCCAGCATTTT
NA,NA,TRBJ2-4,TRBV6-2/TRBV6-3,CATWGQKNIQYF,TGTGCCACGTGGGGGCAGAAAAACATTCAGTACTTC
NA,TRBD1,TRBJ2-2,TRBV5-1,CASSRILGGQGDTGELFF,TGCGCCAGCAGTCGGATCTTAGGGGGACAGGGCGACACCGGGGAGCTGTTTTTT
NA,NA,TRBJ1-2,TRBV7-2,CASSLASGHHYGYTF,TGTGCCAGCAGCTTAGCATCGGGACACCACTATGGCTACACCTTC
many,NA,TRBJ2-3,TRBV7-2,CASSRDTDTQYF,TGCGCCAGCAGTAGGGACACAGATACGCAGTATTTT
few,NA,TRBJ1-5,TRBV6-6,CASSYSVRAGQPQHF,TGTGCCAGCAGTTACTCGGTCAGGGCCGGGCAGCCCCAGCATTTT
NA,NA,TRBJ1-1,TRBV6-6,CASSLPWRNTEAFF,TGTGCCAGCAGTTTGCCATGGAGGAACACTGAAGCTTTCTTT
many,TRBD1,TRBJ1-5,TRBV18,CASSPGQVNQPQHF,TGTGCCAGCTCACCGGGACAGGTCAATCAGCCCCAGCATTTT